These 31 T cell receptor beta chains were sequenced from one sample in a study of T cell responses to AZD1222 COVID-19 vaccine. Measured with immunoSEQ multiplex PCR; TCRdb has only the in-frame clones, and not every one. The data hold roughly 79,000 clones, with more than 75% observed a single time. The input for sequencing was peripheral blood, taken on day 0 of AZD1222 vaccination. These receptor sequences come from an adult in good health.

The chain links TRBV11-2 to TRBJ1-6; no firm D call. V lost 3 bases and J 6 bases, leaving 9 bases between the germline ends. This CDR3 contains 14 residues. Germline V lookup: CDR1 SGHAT, CDR2 FQNNGV. CDR3 sequence: CASSFRESNSPLHF. Here the CDR3 DNA reads TGTGCCAGCAGCTTCCGGGAGAGTAATTCACCCCTCCACTTT. The whole variable domain, filled in from reference TRBV11-2 and TRBJ1-6, reads EAGVAQSPRYKIIEKRQSVAFWCNPISGHATLYWYQQILGQGPKLLIQFQNNGVVDDSQLPKDRFSAERLKGVDSTLKIQPAKLEDSAVYLCASSFRESNSPLHFGNGTRLTVT.

This sequence joins TRBV5-1 and TRBJ2-7; D is tentatively TRBD1 or TRBD2 (5 bases each). CDR1 and CDR2 from the germline V gene are SGHRS and YFSETQ. This CDR3 region has 14 residues. Trimming removed 4 bases from V and 5 bases from J, with 16 bases in between. For the CDR3, the DNA is TGCGCCAGCAGCCTCGGGGCAGGGAGTAACGAGCAGTACTTC. It is translated as CASSLGAGSNEQYF.

The chain recombines TRBV18 with TRBJ1-3, with D perhaps TRBD1 (5 bases). V was pared by 3 bases and J by 1 base, with 10 bases between. The germline gives CDR1 KGHSH, CDR2 LQKENI. The CDR3 sequence is 15 residues long. The CDR3 DNA follows: TGTGCCAGCTCACCTAGGGGAGAATCTGGAAACACCATATATTTT. Protein sequence: CASSPRGESGNTIYF.

The chain links TRBV19 to TRBJ2-6, with D possibly being TRBD1 (5 bases). Trimming left V 9 bases short and J 0 bases short, with 18 bases between. The CDR3 is 17 residues long. Germline V gene data show CDR1 as LNHDA and CDR2 as SQIVND (reference sequence). The chain's CDR3 is CASTPRGRLSGANVLTF. The CDR3, as DNA: TGTGCCAGCACCCCAAGGGGTCGCCTCTCTGGGGCCAACGTCCTGACTTTC. Full variable domain (remainder filled in from reference TRBV19 and TRBJ2-6): DGGITQSPKYLFRKEGQNVTLSCEQNLNHDAMYWYRQDPGQGLRLIYYSQIVNDFQKGDIAEGYSVSREKKESFPLTVTSAQKNPTAFYLCASTPRGRLSGANVLTFGAGSRLTVL.

The chain is built from TRBV19 and TRBJ2-4, with D maybe TRBD1 (5 bases). This CDR3 has 18 residues. Germline V gene lookup returns CDR1 LNHDA and CDR2 SQIVND (reference sequence). The V and J ends lost 3 bases and 1 base respectively, with 19 bases between them. CDR3 nucleotide sequence: TGTGCCAGTAGTATGGGGCTACCAGGGCTGGTGGCCAAAAACATTCAGTACTTC. Translation: CASSMGLPGLVAKNIQYF.

This clone was observed a few times. This chain uses TRBV6-5 with TRBJ2-7; D unresolved. With 6 bases removed from V and 3 bases from J, the gap between germline ends came to 6 bases. This CDR3 has 11 amino acids. The germline V gene encodes CDR1 MNHEY and CDR2 SVGAGI. The CDR3 DNA follows: TGTGCCAGCAGCAGATACTACGAGCAGTACTTC. Protein product: CASSRYYEQYF.

Regarding this clone: One end of the junction is discordant with germline, which a read error may explain. CDR3 DNA: TGTGCCAGCACCCAAGCGGGAGGGTTAACAGATACGCAGTATTTT. It is translated as CASTQAGGLTDTQYF. The chain is built from TRBV3-1 (or the pseudogene TRBV3-2) and TRBJ2-3; 10 nucleotides agree with TRBD2. The CDR3 is 15 residues long. CDR1 LGHDT and CDR2 YNNKEL come from the germline V gene (reference sequence).

CDR3 DNA: TGCGCCAGCAGCCGCAGGGTCAACACAGATACGCAGTATTTT. It yields the protein CASSRRVNTDTQYF. The V and J genes are TRBV4-3 and TRBJ2-3, with D possibly matching TRBD1 (5 bases). The CDR3 consists of 14 residues. Per germline, CDR1 LGHNA and CDR2 YSLEER. Trimming shortened V by 4 bases and J by 2 bases, and 10 bases separated the two germline ends.

V gene TRBV5-1 combines with J gene TRBJ2-1; 9 bases line up with TRBD1. Germline V CDR1 and CDR2: SGHRS, YFSETQ. There are 15 residues in the CDR3. V shed 3 bases, J shed 4 bases, and the junction held 5 bases outside the gene matches. CDR3 residues: CASSSGQGTYNEQFF. As DNA, the CDR3 is TGCGCCAGCAGCTCAGGACAGGGGACATACAATGAGCAGTTCTTC.

J is TRBJ2-1 and V is TRBV3-1 (or the pseudogene TRBV3-2); 14 bases match TRBD2. CDR1 and CDR2 from the germline V gene are LGHDT and YNNKEL (reference sequence). The ends lost 4 bases at V and 8 bases at J; junction bases unmatched: 4. The CDR3 totals 15 residues. The DNA of the CDR3 is TGTGCCAGCAGCCCCGGGACTAGCGGGAGCGATGAGCAGTTCTTC. Its translation is CASSPGTSGSDEQFF.

This clone was counted a single time. The chain uses TRBV5-1 and TRBJ1-3; D gene unclear. The V and J ends lost 6 bases and 4 bases respectively, with 2 bases between them. Germline values: CDR1 SGHRS, CDR2 YFSETQ. The CDR3 is 10 amino acids. As DNA, the CDR3 is TGCGCCAGCAAGGGAAACACCATATATTTT. Translated, it gives CASKGNTIYF.

This chain links TRBV19 with TRBJ2-7; TRBD1 matches at 8 bases. Per germline, CDR1 LNHDA and CDR2 SQIVND (reference sequence). With V trimmed by 5 bases and J by 2 bases, 2 bases remained unmatched. The CDR3 runs to 13 residues. The CDR3 DNA reads as TGTGCCAGTAGTGACAGGGGACCCTACGAGCAGTACTTC. Translation gives CASSDRGPYEQYF.

The chain has TRBV30 and TRBJ1-6, with no clear D. V lost 3 bases and J 9 bases, leaving 9 bases between the germline ends. CDR3 size: 12 residues. The germline gives CDR1 GTSNPN, CDR2 SVGIG (reference sequence). The CDR3 loop is CAWSQVSSPLHF. In nucleotides, the CDR3 is TGTGCCTGGAGCCAGGTATCTTCACCCCTCCACTTT.

The chain is built from TRBV12-3 or TRBV12-4 and TRBJ2-1; 7 bases map to TRBD1. The CDR3 totals 12 residues. The V segment lost 6 bases and the J segment 11 bases; nucleotides outside the gene matches: 7. Here the CDR3 DNA reads TGTGCCAGCAGAACACCGGGACAGAAGCAGTTCTTC. This codes for CASRTPGQKQFF.

In nucleotides, the CDR3 is TGCGCCAGCAGCTTGGTAATTAGGGGGGAAGCTTTCTTT. The encoded protein is CASSLVIRGEAFF. V is TRBV5-1 and J is TRBJ1-1, with D possibly being TRBD1 (6 bases). Germline V CDR1 and CDR2: SGHRS, YFSETQ. Trimming left V 0 bases short and J 8 bases short, with 11 bases between. The CDR3 spans 13 residues.

The chain links TRBV5-4 to TRBJ2-1; D remains unclear. V was shortened by 2 bases and J by 10 bases, with 10 bases between the two germline ends. CDR3 length equals 12 residues. The germline V gene has CDR1 SGHNT and CDR2 YYREEE (reference sequence). The CDR3 reads CASSLSLVEQFF. DNA for the CDR3: TGTGCCAGCAGCTTAAGCCTGGTGGAGCAGTTCTTC.

This clone was seen just once. J is TRBJ2-7 and V is TRBV19, with 12 bases matching TRBD2. The CDR3 loop spans 15 amino acids. The trim removed 5 bases at V and 0 bases at J, leaving 2 bases unmatched. The germline V gene has CDR1 LNHDA and CDR2 SQIVND (reference sequence). The CDR3 here is CASSWGLAGSYEQYF. CDR3 DNA: TGTGCCAGTAGTTGGGGACTAGCGGGCTCCTACGAGCAGTACTTC. The full variable domain, in which reference TRBV19 and TRBJ2-7 provide the parts outside the CDR3, is DGGITQSPKYLFRKEGQNVTLSCEQNLNHDAMYWYRQDPGQGLRLIYYSQIVNDFQKGDIAEGYSVSREKKESFPLTVTSAQKNPTAFYLCASSWGLAGSYEQYFGPGTRLTVT.

The V and J genes are TRBV30 and TRBJ2-5; 10 bases agree with TRBD1. Germline CDR1 and CDR2: GTSNPN and SVGIG (reference sequence). The CDR3 sequence is 14 residues long. Trimming removed 3 bases from V and 5 bases from J; junction bases left unmatched: 6. The CDR3 region is CAWRGTGAGETQYF. Written as DNA, the CDR3 is TGTGCCTGGAGAGGGACAGGGGCTGGCGAGACCCAGTACTTC.

The CDR3 coding sequence is TGTGCCAGCTCACCGACAGGGGTCGGCGACGAGCAGTACTTC. Translated, it gives CASSPTGVGDEQYF. The J gene is TRBJ2-7, the V gene TRBV18; 8 bases fit TRBD1. The CDR3 loop spans 14 amino acids. Germline CDR1 is KGHSH and CDR2 is LQKENI. The V and J ends lost 3 bases and 5 bases, in that order; junction bases with no gene match: 6. Complete variable domain (other parts from reference TRBV18 and TRBJ2-7): NAGVMQNPRHLVRRRGQEARLRCSPMKGHSHVYWYRQLPEEGLKFMVYLQKENIIDESGMPKERFSAEFPKEGPSILRIQQVVRGDSAAYFCASSPTGVGDEQYFGPGTRLTVT.

V gene TRBV11-2 combines with J gene TRBJ2-1, with D tentatively TRBD1 (6 bases). Trimming took 6 bases from V and 4 from J, leaving 19 bases between them. Germline-derived CDR1 and CDR2 are SGHAT and FQNNGV. The CDR3 length is 16 residues. The chain's CDR3 is CASSSGGRSAYNEQFF. The DNA for the CDR3 is TGTGCCAGCAGTTCTGGGGGCCGTTCGGCTTACAATGAGCAGTTCTTC.

On this clone: Distinct nucleotide sequences in the sample also encode this CDR3. The rearrangement joins TRBV29-1 to TRBJ2-3; D call uncertain. Germline V gene data show CDR1 as SQVTM and CDR2 as ANQGSEA. Trimming removed 4 bases from V and 3 bases from J, with 8 bases in between. The CDR3 is 12 residues long. This CDR3 reads CSVGTGTDTQYF. The CDR3 DNA reads TGCAGCGTTGGGACCGGGACAGATACGCAGTATTTT.

This clone was counted between two and nine times. V usage is TRBV6-5 and J usage is TRBJ1-1; 7 nucleotides agree with TRBD1. In germline, CDR1 is MNHEY, CDR2 SVGAGI. The CDR3 totals 14 residues. The V segment lost 5 bases and the J segment 0 bases; nucleotides outside the gene matches: 3. CDR3 sequence: CASSLGQLNTEAFF. CDR3 DNA sequence: TGTGCCAGCAGTCTGGGACAGCTGAACACTGAAGCTTTCTTT.

The count of this clone is one. This chain links TRBV2 with TRBJ1-5; D is ambiguous. This CDR3 contains 13 residues. V was cut by 6 bases and J by 3 bases, with 9 bases left in between. Germline CDR1 and CDR2: SNHLY and FYNNEI. The CDR3 DNA sequence: TGTGCCAGCAGCATGGACGTCAATCAGCCCCAGCATTTT. Translating gives CASSMDVNQPQHF. Looking up the rest from reference TRBV2 and TRBJ1-5 gives the full variable domain: EPEVTQTPSHQVTQMGQEVILRCVPISNHLYFYWYRQILGQKVEFLVSFYNNEISEKSEIFDDQFSVERPDGSNFTLKIRSTKLEDSAMYFCASSMDVNQPQHFGDGTRLSIL.

V is TRBV2 and J is TRBJ1-6; D possibly corresponds to TRBD1 (5 bases). The CDR3 is made up of 13 amino acids. Trimming shortened V by 6 bases and J by 11 bases, and 14 bases separated the two germline ends. CDR1 and CDR2 from the germline V gene are SNHLY and FYNNEI. Here the CDR3 DNA reads TGTGCCAGCAGGGACGGGACTAGTGCACCCCTCCACTTT. Protein: CASRDGTSAPLHF.

J is TRBJ2-2 and V is TRBV10-3, with 13 positions matching TRBD2. V trimming: 7 bases; J trimming: 5 bases; junction bases outside the gene matches: 7. The CDR3 loop spans 16 amino acids. Germline lookup yields CDR1 ENHRY and CDR2 SYGVKD. The CDR3 protein is CAINPGLAGSTGELFF. DNA for the CDR3: TGTGCCATCAATCCGGGACTAGCGGGAAGTACCGGGGAGCTGTTTTTT.

The genes are TRBV28 and TRBJ1-1, with a weak D call TRBD1 (5 bases). The ends were cut back, 5 bases at V and 9 bases at J, with 16 bases in the middle. The CDR3 length is 13 residues. The germline V gene has CDR1 MDHEN and CDR2 SYDVKM. CDR3: CASSPGTPGKAFF. For the CDR3, the DNA is TGTGCCAGCAGTCCCGGGACCCCTGGTAAAGCTTTCTTT.

The chain carries TRBV28 and TRBJ2-5; a possible D gene is TRBD2 (5 bases). V was pared by 6 bases and J by 2 bases, with 10 bases between. The germline gives CDR1 MDHEN, CDR2 SYDVKM. There are 13 residues in the CDR3. CDR3 nucleotides: TGTGCCAGCAGATATCCGGGACAAGAGACCCAGTACTTC. It codes for CASRYPGQETQYF.

The gene calls are TRBV7-6 and TRBJ2-5, with D possibly being TRBD1 (8 bases). Trimming stripped 5 bases from V and 1 base from J, with 17 bases between. From germline, CDR1 is SGHVS and CDR2 FNYEAQ. This CDR3 has 16 residues. CDR3 sequence: CASSLQGGTVQETQYF. In DNA form, the CDR3 reads TGTGCCAGCAGCCTACAGGGGGGGACGGTCCAAGAGACCCAGTACTTC.

This clone was seen once. The V call is TRBV7-9, the J call TRBJ1-1; TRBD1 matches at 8 bases. Germline CDR1 reads SEHNR; CDR2 reads FQNEAQ (reference sequence). V trimming: 3 bases; J trimming: 4 bases; junction bases outside the gene matches: 4. This CDR3 contains 14 residues. Here the CDR3 DNA reads TGTGCCAGCAGCTTCGGACAGGGCGGCACTGAAGCTTTCTTT. Translating gives CASSFGQGGTEAFF.

V and J are TRBV10-3 and TRBJ2-7; 9 bases map to TRBD1. Germline CDR1 reads ENHRY; CDR2 reads SYGVKD. The junction had 13 bases not matched to a gene; V was cut back by 0 bases and J by 7 bases. The CDR3 consists of 17 residues. The CDR3 bases are TGTGCCATCAGTGAGTCCCAACTTACCGGACAGGGGAAGGAGCAGTACTTC. This encodes CAISESQLTGQGKEQYF.

This clone was seen more than once but under ten times. The chain uses TRBV5-1 and TRBJ2-3; D may correspond to TRBD1 or TRBD2 (5 bases each). Trimming shortened V by 7 bases and J by 2 bases, and 11 bases separated the two germline ends. Germline V CDR1 and CDR2: SGHRS, YFSETQ. The CDR3 is 13 amino acids. CDR3 sequence: CASSDGATDTQYF. For the CDR3, the DNA is TGCGCCAGCTCTGACGGGGCCACAGATACGCAGTATTTT.